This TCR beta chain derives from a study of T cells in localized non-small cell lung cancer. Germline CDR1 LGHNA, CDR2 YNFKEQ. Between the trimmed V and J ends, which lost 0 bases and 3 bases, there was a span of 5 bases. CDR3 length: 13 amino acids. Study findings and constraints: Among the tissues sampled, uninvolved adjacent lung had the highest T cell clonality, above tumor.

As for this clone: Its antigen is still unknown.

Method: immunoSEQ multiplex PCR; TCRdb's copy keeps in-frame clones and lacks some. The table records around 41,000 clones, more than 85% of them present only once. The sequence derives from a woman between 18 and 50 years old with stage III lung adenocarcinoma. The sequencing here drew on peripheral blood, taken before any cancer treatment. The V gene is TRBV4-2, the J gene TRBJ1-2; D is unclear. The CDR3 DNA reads TGTGCCAGCAGCCAAGATGGGGACTATGGCTACACCTTC. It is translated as CASSQDGDYGYTF.